This is a list of T cell receptor beta chains from one sample in a study of type 1 and type 2 diabetes patients. Via MiXCR, TCRdb re-called the multiplex PCR reads, giving one row per CDR3 protein. The data contain 250,000 to 300,000 distinct CDR3 sequences, 47% of them singletons. Sequenced sample: peripheral blood mononuclear cells (PBMCs). These TCRs come from a man aged 18 to 30 with type 2 diabetes. The CDR3 runs from the conserved cysteine through the conserved F or W. A D gene is named only where the DNA matches it firmly. The size field is filled for only some rows; it gives once, few, many or a size class.

>.|15|.|TRBV25-1|TRBJ1-6
TGTGCCAGCAGTGAATACGGATTCAATAATTCACCCCTCCACTTT
CASSEYGFNNSPLHF
>.|18|.|TRBV12-3/TRBV12-4|TRBJ1-5
TGTGCCAGCAGTTGGACAGAAAACCTGGGTTATAGCAATCAGCCCCAGCATTTT
CASSWTENLGYSNQPQHF
>.|15|TRBD1|TRBV7-8|TRBJ2-7
TGTGCCAGCAGCTTAGAGACAGGGTTTGCCTACGAGCAGTACTTC
CASSLETGFAYEQYF
>once|14|TRBD1|TRBV10-3|TRBJ1-1
TGTGCCACCACGAAATTACAGGGGAAGGCTGAAGCTTTCTTT
CATTKLQGKAEAFF
>.|12|.|TRBV6-1|TRBJ1-2
TGTGCCAGCAGTGAATCGGGCAGGGGCTACACCTTC
CASSESGRGYTF
>.|15|.|TRBV2|TRBJ2-1
TGTGCCAGCAGTGAAGACGGGGGGCTTGGCAATGAGCAGTTCTTC
CASSEDGGLGNEQFF
>.|13|TRBD1|TRBV5-1|TRBJ2-7
TGCGCCAGCAGCTTGCAGGGGGAGTACGAGCAGTACTTC
CASSLQGEYEQYF
>.|15|.|TRBV5-1|TRBJ1-5
TGCGCCAGCAGTTTAGGACAAAATAGCAATCAGCCCCAGCATTTT
CASSLGQNSNQPQHF
>.|14|.|TRBV2|TRBJ2-7
TGTGCCGGCAGTAGGAGTCGGACATCCTACGAGCAGTACTTC
CAGSRSRTSYEQYF
>.|15|.|TRBV2|TRBJ2-2
TGTGCCAGCAGCCGACAGCCCGTTTCCACCGGGGAGCTGTTTTTT
CASSRQPVSTGELFF
>.|16|TRBD1|TRBV28|TRBJ1-5
TGTGCCAGCAGTCCCCCCGGGACAGACAGCAATCAGCCCCAGCATTTT
CASSPPGTDSNQPQHF
>.|12|TRBD1|TRBV20-1|TRBJ2-7
TGCAGTTCGCAGGGGGATTACTACGAGCAGTACTTC
CSSQGDYYEQYF
>.|18|TRBD1|TRBV6-6|TRBJ1-5
TGTGCCAGCAGTTACGCGTTTGACAGGGCCCATAGCAATCAGCCCCAGCATTTT
CASSYAFDRAHSNQPQHF
>many|15|TRBD1|TRBV7-3|TRBJ2-7
TGTGCCAGCACCCTCCCGACAGGGCTATCCTACGAGCAGTACTTC
CASTLPTGLSYEQYF
>many|13|.|TRBV7-8|TRBJ2-7
TGTGCCAGCAGCCCTGGGTACGGGTACGAGCAGTACTTC
CASSPGYGYEQYF
>.|16|TRBD1|TRBV5-1|TRBJ1-4
TGCGCCAGCAGCCTGACAGGGGTTATTCGGGGTGAAAAACTGTTTTTT
CASSLTGVIRGEKLFF
>few|12|TRBD1|TRBV15|TRBJ1-1
TGTGCCACCAGTCGACAGGGACTTGAAGCTTTCTTT
CATSRQGLEAFF
>.|13|.|TRBV5-1|TRBJ1-1
TGCGCCAGCAGCTATCCAGAGAACACTGAAGCTTTCTTT
CASSYPENTEAFF
>.|15|TRBD1|TRBV28|TRBJ1-1
TGTGCCAGCAGTTACAGGGGAAGGGAGAAGATAGAAGCTTTCTTT
CASSYRGREKIEAFF
>.|13|.|TRBV20-1|TRBJ1-4
TGCAGTGCTCTGACCGGGACGGACGAAAAACTGTTTTTT
CSALTGTDEKLFF
>few|15|.|TRBV15|TRBJ1-5
TGTGCCACCAGCAGAGATCTGGAGGGTGCTCAGCCCCAGCATTTT
CATSRDLEGAQPQHF
>.|13|.|TRBV7-2|TRBJ2-7
TGTGCCAGCAGCGGCCAGGGCACCTACGAGCAGTACTTC
CASSGQGTYEQYF
>few|14|.|TRBV10-3|TRBJ1-3
TGTGCCATCAGATCGGAGACCTCTGGAAACACCATATATTTT
CAIRSETSGNTIYF
>few|11|.|TRBV20-1|TRBJ1-2
TGCAGTGCTAGGACGAGCTATGGCTACACCTTC
CSARTSYGYTF
>many|13|TRBD1|TRBV10-3|TRBJ2-5
TGTGCCACCAGACAGGGGATGCGTGAGACCCAGTACTTC
CATRQGMRETQYF
>few|16|.|TRBV12-5|TRBJ1-6
TGTGCTGGTCGGACGATCAGGATGGACCCGGGGTCACCCCTCCACTTT
CAGRTIRMDPGSPLHF
>.|16|TRBD1|TRBV2|TRBJ1-2
TGTGCCAGCAGTCTCAACCCGACAGGGACTAGCTATGGCTACACCTTC
CASSLNPTGTSYGYTF
>.|16|.|TRBV12-5|TRBJ1-5
TGTGCTAGTGGTTCCTCGACAGTGGGTCTCAATCAGCCCCAGCATTTT
CASGSSTVGLNQPQHF
>.|14|.|TRBV6-6|TRBJ2-7
TGTGCCAGCAGTTACGGTACAGCTTCCTACGAGCAGTACTTC
CASSYGTASYEQYF
>.|13|TRBD1|TRBV19|TRBJ1-6
TGTGCCAGTAGTATGACGACAGGGGGACCCCTCCACTTT
CASSMTTGGPLHF
>few|11|.|TRBV29-1|TRBJ2-2
TGCAGCGCCTTTGGGTCCGGGGAGCTGTTTTTT
CSAFGSGELFF
>.|12|.|TRBV24-1|TRBJ2-7
TGTACCACCAGTTCAGGGGCCGACGAGCAGTACTTC
CTTSSGADEQYF
>few|15|TRBD2|TRBV7-3|TRBJ2-5
TGTGCCAGCAGTAGGACGGGGGGGTACCAAGAGACCCAGTACTTC
CASSRTGGYQETQYF
>.|13|.|TRBV2|TRBJ1-2
TGTGCCAGCAGTGAAGTTGGACACTATGGCTACACCTTC
CASSEVGHYGYTF
>.|16|TRBD2|TRBV24-1|TRBJ2-7
TGTGCCAGCAGCCAAGATCGGCTAGCGGGGGCCTACGAGCAGTACTTC
CASSQDRLAGAYEQYF
>many|12|.|TRBV19|TRBJ2-5
TGTGCCAGTGACCAGGGAGGAGAGACCCAGTACTTC
CASDQGGETQYF
>.|14|TRBD1|TRBV6-2/TRBV6-3|TRBJ2-7
TGTGCCAGCCAGCCGGGACAGGGGGCGTTGGAGCAGTACTTC
CASQPGQGALEQYF
>few|13|.|TRBV6-5|TRBJ1-2
TGTGCCAGCAGCCGGACCCGTAACTATGGCTACACCTTC
CASSRTRNYGYTF
>.|15|TRBD1|TRBV7-2|TRBJ2-7
TGTGCCAGCAGCTTTTCACCGGGACAGGCCTACGAGCAGTACTTC
CASSFSPGQAYEQYF
>.|12|.|TRBV7-6|TRBJ1-3
TGTGCCAGCAGCTTAGAGGGGAACACCATATATTTT
CASSLEGNTIYF
>.|14|TRBD1|TRBV6-6|TRBJ1-2
TGTGCCAGCAGTGAAACCGGGACAGACTATGGCTACACCTTC
CASSETGTDYGYTF
>few|13|TRBD2|TRBV20-1|TRBJ2-7
TGCAGTGCTAGAGATGGGGGGGACTACGAGCAGTACTTC
CSARDGGDYEQYF
>few|14|.|TRBV12-3/TRBV12-4|TRBJ2-7
TGTGCCAGCAGTTATTCGACAAGACCCTACGAGCAGTACTTC
CASSYSTRPYEQYF
>few|16|TRBD2|TRBV19|TRBJ2-3
TGTGCCAGTACCCGTCGACTAGCGGAGTTCACAGATACGCAGTATTTT
CASTRRLAEFTDTQYF
>.|16|TRBD2|TRBV19|TRBJ2-5
TGCGCCAGCAGCAGACCCGGGGTCGGACTAGTAGAGACCCAGTACTTC
CASSRPGVGLVETQYF
>.|16|.|TRBV19|TRBJ2-2
TGTGCCAGTAGTACAAACCAGGGGCGAGGCACCGGGGAGCTGTTTTTT
CASSTNQGRGTGELFF
>.|15|.|TRBV7-2|TRBJ2-5
TGTGCCAGCAGCAGGGGGGCGCTTTTCAGAGAGACCCAGTACTTC
CASSRGALFRETQYF
>.|13|.|TRBV30|TRBJ1-4
TGTGCCTGGAGTGTCGGAACTAGTGAAAAACTGTTTTTT
CAWSVGTSEKLFF
>few|16|TRBD2|TRBV20-1|TRBJ2-5
TGCAGTGCTAGCGGACTAGCGGGAGAATCGCAAGAGACCCAGTACTTC
CSASGLAGESQETQYF